This TCR beta chain derives from a study of OX40 agonist ivuxolimab in advanced cancers. For context, the study as a whole: Ivuxolimab was an agonistic, fully human IgG2 monoclonal antibody directed against OX40 (CD134), a costimulatory receptor. Intravenous ivuxolimab was administered to patients every 2 weeks at six dose levels: 0.01, 0.1, 0.3, 1.5, 3 and 10 mg/kg. Among the 50 to 55 dose-escalation patients, some 19 had hepatocellular carcinoma, about 15 melanoma, 9 renal cell carcinoma and 9 head and neck cancer. In the dose-escalation cohort, 70% to 85% of patients were male, and the mean age was around 60 years, with a range of about 23 to 85. Prior anti-PD-1, anti-PD-L1 or anti-CTLA-4 therapy was permitted, and checkpoint inhibitors had been received by roughly two fifths of dose-escalation patients. Partial responses were achieved by three dose-escalation patients, of whom one had hepatocellular carcinoma and two had cutaneous melanoma. The purpose of peripheral TCRbeta sequencing was to test whether ivuxolimab changed TCR sequence diversity and led to clonal T-cell expansion. The monotherapy dose-escalation portion (N of about 49 patients) of the phase I ivuxolimab trial is reported in the paper. Overall study results and their limits: Low levels of normalized T-cell clonal expansion were also seen in some nonresponding patients. At doses of 0.1 to 3.0 mg/kg, clonal expansion of both CD4+ and CD8+ blood T cells was observed from baseline to week 6. The antigen specificity of the peripheral T cells that underwent clonal expansion was not determined. In the 0.1-3.0 mg/kg groups, partial responders had among the lowest normalized peripheral clonal expansion, particularly in CD8+ T cells. After ivuxolimab, expanded clones were on average more numerous among CD8+ T cells than among CD4+ T cells.

The trial excluded patients who had a history of autoimmune disease or were on systemic immunosuppression. Peripheral blood for TCR sequencing was drawn from every dose cohort at baseline, at cycle 4 day 1 and at cycle 7 day 1. The samples were taken from a phase I, first-in-human, multicenter, open-label dose-escalation trial of ivuxolimab. Adults with locally advanced or metastatic melanoma, renal cell carcinoma, hepatocellular carcinoma or head and neck squamous cell carcinoma were enrolled in the trial. Before TCR sequencing, CD4+ T cells and CD8+ T cells were sorted from peripheral blood as separate populations. From its cysteine to its phenylalanine, the CDR3 spans 15 amino acids. The retained sequence is limited to the CDR3, 45 bases, with the frame set at the first base. CDR1 and CDR2 are read off the germline V gene as SGHAT and FQNNGV. The V and J ends are trimmed by 0 bases and 4 bases, leaving 12 bases between them.

Note on this clone: The specificity of this receptor is unknown. It has no much larger one-base neighbor in the sample; base qualities were not kept.

Genomic DNA was isolated from the sorted cells so that the TCRbeta CDR3 region could be sequenced. The immunoSEQ Assay was used to sequence the TCRbeta CDR3 regions. TCRdb took this table from immuneACCESS and kept in-frame rearrangements with V and J called. Such tables lack part of the clones; where checked against another copy, unresolved V genes explain under half of the gap, and the rest is unexplained. The sample table records roughly 43,000 clones; 70% to 90% of these occur just once. The ten largest clonotypes hold 35% of the sample. Here the chain combines TRBV11-2 and TRBJ1-1; the D segment cannot be called with confidence. Sequenced here: CD4+ or CD8+ T cells sorted from blood, sampled in a trial of the OX40 agonist ivuxolimab. The receptor comes from an adult with an advanced solid tumor such as melanoma, head and neck, liver or kidney cancer. The DNA sequence is as follows: TGTGCCAGCAGCTTAGAGAGGGCTCGGGGCACTGAAGCTTTCTTT. Its translation reads: CASSLERARGTEAFF.